The clone carrying this T cell receptor (beta chain) came up many times. Its matching antigen is unknown. This sample stems from a study of T cells after yellow fever vaccination. The study, taken as a whole, reports: The bulk population could contribute abundant contaminating clonotypes to FACS-sorted repertoires.

TCRdb redid the calling of the 5' RACE reads with MiXCR, one entry per CDR3 protein. This table holds roughly 260,000 distinct CDR3 sequences, 10% to 15% found once. The receptor comes from a man aged 25 to 40 who received the YFV17D yellow fever vaccine. The sequences come from CD4+ T cells sorted from PBMCs, collected 45 days after the yellow fever booster vaccination.

CDR3 loop: CASSHQAGELFF. The CDR3 region has the DNA TGTGCCAGCAGCCATCAGGCCGGGGAGCTGTTTTTT. This chain uses TRBV11-2 with TRBJ2-2, with unresolved D. Trimming took 5 bases from V and 6 from J, leaving 7 bases between them. The CDR3 contains 12 residues. Germline V gene data show CDR1 as SGHAT and CDR2 as FQNNGV.